In this sample, the clone carrying this TCR beta chain turned up many times. First-strand cDNA relied on TRAV- and TRBV-specific primers spanning alpha and beta chains. TCR amplification used approximately 19 PCR cycles, a constant-region primer and a V-primer adapter. Isolated mRNA underwent amplification via in vitro transcription. One entry per CDR3 protein, called by TCRdb with MiXCR from the reads. The sample includes 100,000 or so distinct CDR3 sequences, less than 25% of them seen just once. The data stem from a study of low-dose radiotherapy and immunotherapy resistance in tumors. Study-level background: Per fraction, Cohort 1 was given 0.5 Gy every 2 weeks, for a total of 6.5 Gy. Participants were given intravenous cyclophosphamide 200 mg/m2 every two weeks, one day before radiation and immunotherapy.

As to time point: after trial treatment. Treatment defined: LDRT plus nivolumab, ipilimumab, low-dose cyclophosphamide and aspirin (RACIN trial). Enrollment required an advanced solid tumor negative for tumor-infiltrating lymphocytes. The sequenced sample was PBMCs, obtained after low-dose radiotherapy plus immunotherapy. The receptor's source is a male donor with prostate cancer.

CDR3: CASSLRTGYQETQYF. CDR3 sequence (DNA): TGTGCCAGCAGCTTAAGGACAGGGTACCAAGAGACCCAGTACTTC. J is TRBJ2-5 and V is TRBV7-2; 8 bases line up with TRBD1. The CDR3 has 15 residues. CDR1 and CDR2 from the germline V gene are SGHTA and FQGNSA. J gave up 0 bases and V 2 bases, and 2 bases lay outside the gene matches.